Given below is one T cell receptor beta chain in context. In the same sample, other DNA sequences code for this CDR3. This specimen comes from a study of T cell changes during pregnancy in multiple sclerosis. Germline lookup yields CDR1 SGHRS and CDR2 YFSETQ. The CDR3 spans 14 residues. The J segment lost 7 bases and the V segment lost 4 bases, leaving 3 bases of the junction unmatched. Clones were sequenced by immunoSEQ multiplex PCR, and TCRdb holds only the in-frame ones, with some missing. The repertoire holds 60,000 to 70,000 clones, with roughly nine tenths as singletons. Specimen: peripheral blood, collected in the second trimester of pregnancy. This receptor was identified in a female donor with multiple sclerosis, enrolled in a pregnancy study. The rearrangement uses TRBV5-1 and TRBJ1-4, with 11 bases matching TRBD1. The CDR3 sequence is CASSPGTGGEKLFF. CDR3 coding DNA: TGCGCCAGCAGCCCAGGGACAGGGGGTGAAAAACTGTTTTTT.